These 29 T cell receptor beta chains share one sample of origin, sequenced in a study of blood T cells in healthy people across ages. Alongside a J-beta primer mix, a sample-barcoded 5' primer served in a second PCR lasting roughly 7 to 12 cycles. TCRdb itself ran the 5' RACE reads through MiXCR, one entry per CDR3 protein. The table records about 1 million distinct CDR3 sequences, 35% to 50% of them present only once. Sequencing was carried out using blood. The receptor source for this set is a woman aged 55-70 years in good health.

The chain uses TRBV25-1 and TRBJ2-5, with D possibly TRBD1 on 6 matching bases. Germline V gene lookup returns CDR1 MGHDK and CDR2 SYGVNS. The CDR3 loop spans 17 amino acids. V lost 1 base and J lost 4, with 19 bases in between. CDR3 loop: CASSEFGARGRGETQYF. In nucleotides, the CDR3 is TGTGCCAGCAGTGAATTCGGAGCCCGTGGCAGGGGAGAGACCCAGTACTTC.

There are a few counts of this clonotype. J is TRBJ2-4 and V is TRBV27; the match to TRBD1 covers 9 bases. The CDR3 length is 16 residues. The germline V gene encodes CDR1 MNHEY and CDR2 SMNVEV (reference sequence). The ends lost 5 bases at V and 1 base at J; junction bases unmatched: 6. The CDR3 DNA follows: TGTGCCAGCAGTCCTAAGACAGGGGGGGCCAAAAACATTCAGTACTTC. Its translation: CASSPKTGGAKNIQYF.

As to this clonotype: A read error may explain this, as a much larger clone is one base away. V and J are TRBV10-3 and TRBJ2-3, with D perhaps given as TRBD1 or TRBD2 (5 bases each). Germline-derived CDR1 and CDR2 are ENHRY and SYGVKD. V lost 6 bases to trimming and J lost 6 bases, with 16 bases between them. The CDR3 has 14 amino acids. CDR3 sequence reads: CAISPSQGGDTQYF. CDR3 bases: TGTGCCATCAGCCCAAGTCAGGGCGGGGATACGCAGTATTTT.

In regard to this clonotype: A junction boundary mismatches the germline segment, possibly from a read error. The chain recombines TRBV20-1 with TRBJ2-3; possible D gene TRBD2, 6 bases. This CDR3 region has 14 residues. From germline, CDR1 is DFQATT and CDR2 SNEGSKA (reference sequence). CDR3 sequence reads: CSARRLATTGTQYF. The CDR3 DNA reads TGCAGTGCTAGACGGCTAGCGACCACAGGTACGCAGTATTTT.

The V call is TRBV5-4, the J call TRBJ2-3, with TRBD2 identical over 8 bases. V trimming: 5 bases; J trimming: 1 base; junction bases outside the gene matches: 9. This CDR3 is 16 amino acids long. Germline CDR1 is SGHNT and CDR2 is YYREEE (reference sequence). DNA for the CDR3: TGTGCCAGCAGACTAAAAGCGGGAGAGGGCACAGATACGCAGTATTTT. Protein sequence: CASRLKAGEGTDTQYF.

Many counts were recorded for this clonotype. The CDR3 protein is CASSYSGTSTDTQYF. Written as DNA, the CDR3 is TGTGCCAGCAGTTACTCAGGGACTAGCACAGATACGCAGTATTTT. V usage is TRBV6-2 or TRBV6-3 and J usage is TRBJ2-3; the D gene is possibly TRBD2 (6 bases). Germline CDR1 MNHEY, CDR2 SVGEGT. Trimming pared 0 bases from V and 0 bases from J, leaving 7 bases between. CDR3 length: 15 residues.

This clonotype has just one count. The V call is TRBV2, the J call TRBJ2-3; D not certain. This CDR3 comprises 15 residues. Germline loops: CDR1 SNHLY, CDR2 FYNNEI. V lost 4 bases and J lost 2, with 13 bases in between. The CDR3 DNA is TGTGCCAGCAGTGCCCCCCGACCGACCACAGATACGCAGTATTTT. Its protein is CASSAPRPTTDTQYF.

This clonotype came up a few times. The chain couples TRBV20-1 to TRBJ2-3; possible D gene TRBD2, 6 bases. The CDR3 has 13 amino acids. The V gene's germline CDR1 is DFQATT and CDR2 SNEGSKA (reference sequence). V dropped 6 bases and J dropped 2 bases, with 12 bases sitting between them. DNA for the CDR3: TGCAGTGCGAGACGGACTACCACAGATACGCAGTATTTT. Residues: CSARRTTTDTQYF.

The chain joins TRBV15 to TRBJ2-7, with D unresolved. Germline CDR1 reads LNHNV; CDR2 reads YYDKDF (reference sequence). V lost 1 base and J lost 3, with 10 bases in between. CDR3 length: 14 amino acids. This chain's CDR3 is CATSRAPTDYEQYF. CDR3 nucleotides: TGTGCCACCAGCAGAGCCCCCACTGACTACGAGCAGTACTTC.

The rearrangement joins TRBV11-2 to TRBJ2-3; TRBD2 aligns across 9 bases. V dropped 5 bases and J dropped 5; count of bases not matched to a gene: 8. Germline CDR1 reads SGHAT; CDR2 reads FQNNGV. The length of the CDR3 is 15 residues. In DNA form, the CDR3 reads TGTGCCAGCAGCAGAAATAGCGGGAGTGTAGATACGCAGTATTTT. This encodes CASSRNSGSVDTQYF. The full variable domain, completed using reference TRBV11-2 and TRBJ2-3, is EAGVAQSPRYKIIEKRQSVAFWCNPISGHATLYWYQQILGQGPKLLIQFQNNGVVDDSQLPKDRFSAERLKGVDSTLKIQPAKLEDSAVYLCASSRNSGSVDTQYFGPGTRLTVL.

A single count supports this clonotype. This chain connects TRBV29-1 to TRBJ2-1; TRBD2 is a possible D gene (6 bases). The J call is uncertain, as TRBJ2-7 better fits the DNA end. Germline V lookup: CDR1 SQVTM, CDR2 ANQGSEA. There are 18 residues in the CDR3. CDR3 DNA: TGCAGCGTCAAGCGGTTTCTGCAAAGGCGGGAAAACTACAATGAGCAGTACTTC. It encodes CSVKRFLQRRENYNEQYF.

The chain employs TRBV29-1 and TRBJ2-1; a possible D gene is TRBD2 (6 bases). Trimming cost V 6 bases and J 0 bases, with 12 bases left between them. This CDR3 has 14 amino acids. Germline assignment: CDR1 SQVTM and CDR2 ANQGSEA. CDR3 DNA sequence: TGCAGCGTGTTAGCGGAGAGCTCCTACAATGAGCAGTTCTTC. This sequence encodes CSVLAESSYNEQFF.

The V gene is TRBV7-3, the J gene TRBJ2-1, with 13 nucleotides matching TRBD2. The germline V gene encodes CDR1 SGHTA and CDR2 FQGTGA. This CDR3 region has 16 residues. V gave up 2 bases and J gave up 5 bases; unmatched junction bases: 3. The CDR3, as DNA: TGTGCCAGCAGCTTACGGACTAGCGGGAGAAACAATGAGCAGTTCTTC. It codes for CASSLRTSGRNNEQFF.

With respect to this clonotype: One end of the junction does not line up with germline, which may come from a read error. This chain connects TRBV12-3 or TRBV12-4 to TRBJ1-6; D gene uncertain. The CDR3 sequence is 15 residues long. CDR3 DNA: TGTGCCAGCAGTTTAGCCCTCAATGCCAATTCACCCCCCCACTTT. Its protein is CASSLALNANSPPHF.

The CDR3 here is CSARGTSLLTDTQYF. As DNA, the CDR3 is TGCAGTGCTAGAGGGACTAGTTTATTGACGGATACGCAGTATTTT. The chain has TRBV20-1 and TRBJ2-3; 7 nucleotides align to TRBD2. Germline-derived CDR1 and CDR2 are DFQATT and SNEGSKA (reference sequence). This CDR3 contains 15 residues. The V segment lost 1 base and the J segment 6 bases; nucleotides outside the gene matches: 10.

The chain employs TRBV6-6 and TRBJ2-7; D gene ambiguous. The CDR3 is 15 amino acids. Trimming pared 5 bases from V and 0 bases from J, leaving 14 bases between. Germline V gene data show CDR1 as MNHNY and CDR2 as SVGAGI (reference sequence). CDR3 coding DNA: TGTGCCAGCAGTGATCCCGGTGCAAGCTCCTACGAGCAGTACTTC. It codes for CASSDPGASSYEQYF.

The rearrangement uses TRBV5-1 and TRBJ1-1, with D uncertain. Trimming removed 3 bases from V and 1 base from J, with 10 bases in between. Germline V gene lookup returns CDR1 SGHRS and CDR2 YFSETQ. The CDR3 sequence is 14 residues long. CDR3 residues: CASSSVGRNTEAFF. For the CDR3, the DNA is TGCGCCAGCAGCTCAGTGGGGAGGAACACTGAAGCTTTCTTT.

The V and J genes are TRBV7-3 and TRBJ2-1; 7 bases match TRBD2. This CDR3 region has 15 residues. Germline V lookup: CDR1 SGHTA, CDR2 FQGTGA. Trimming took 2 bases from V and 4 from J; bases not matched to a gene: 5. The DNA of the CDR3 is TGTGCCAGCAGCTTACCGGGACTACCATACAATGAGCAGTTCTTC. Translating it yields CASSLPGLPYNEQFF. Based on the CDR3 plus reference TRBV7-3 and TRBJ2-1, the full variable domain is GAGVSQTPSNKVTEKGKYVELRCDPISGHTALYWYRQSLGQGPEFLIYFQGTGAADDSGLPNDRFFAVRPEGSVSTLKIQRTERGDSAVYLCASSLPGLPYNEQFFGPGTRLTVL.

The CDR3 is CASSYSPALNEQFF. The CDR3 DNA reads as TGTGCCAGCAGTTACTCGCCCGCTTTGAATGAGCAGTTCTTC. This chain connects TRBV6-6 to TRBJ2-1; no clear D gene. V was cut by 0 bases and J by 7 bases, with 10 bases left in between. The V gene's germline CDR1 is MNHNY and CDR2 SVGAGI (reference sequence). This CDR3 is 14 amino acids long.

The chain employs TRBV7-2 and TRBJ1-6, with 7 nucleotides matching TRBD1. V was clipped by 1 base and J by 8 bases; unmatched bases: 2. Germline V gene data show CDR1 as SGHTA and CDR2 as FQGNSA. The CDR3 spans 14 residues. CDR3 in amino acids: CASSLEGAYSPLHF. DNA for the CDR3: TGTGCCAGCAGCTTAGAGGGGGCCTATTCACCCCTCCACTTT.

This clonotype was recorded at least ten times. V is TRBV25-1 and J is TRBJ2-7; 7 bases fit TRBD1. V dropped 4 bases and J dropped 2; count of bases not matched to a gene: 2. CDR1 MGHDK and CDR2 SYGVNS come from the germline V gene. There are 13 residues in the CDR3. In nucleotides, the CDR3 is TGTGCCAGCAGTGTGACAGGGACCTACGAGCAGTACTTC. Amino acids: CASSVTGTYEQYF.

The chain couples TRBV13 to TRBJ1-2; 7 bases align to TRBD1. CDR1 is PRHDT and CDR2 is FYEKMQ in the germline V gene (reference sequence). This CDR3 region has 15 residues. V gave up 5 bases and J gave up 4 bases; unmatched junction bases: 10. CDR3 residues: CASSPRPDRSYGYTF. The DNA for the CDR3 is TGTGCCAGCAGCCCAAGGCCGGACAGGAGCTATGGCTACACCTTC.

This clonotype turned up a few times. The chain carries TRBV15 and TRBJ2-1, with D perhaps TRBD2 (5 bases). With 0 bases removed from V and 3 bases from J, the gap between germline ends came to 9 bases. The V gene's germline CDR1 is LNHNV and CDR2 YYDKDF (reference sequence). CDR3 length: 15 residues. The CDR3 DNA is TGTGCCACCAGCAGAGACCTAGGGAGCTACAATGAGCAGTTCTTC. Its protein is CATSRDLGSYNEQFF.

The V and J genes are TRBV7-9 and TRBJ1-4; maybe TRBD1 (6 bases). Trimming cost V 4 bases and J 5 bases, with 11 bases left between them. Per the germline V gene, CDR1 is SEHNR and CDR2 is FQNEAQ (reference sequence). This CDR3 has 14 amino acids. CDR3 DNA: TGTGCCAGCAGCTCAATACAGGGCAATGAAAAACTGTTTTTT. The encoded protein is CASSSIQGNEKLFF.

A note on this clonotype: With a much larger clone just one base away, this may be a read error. The chain employs TRBV20-1 and TRBJ2-1, with D maybe TRBD1 (7 bases). The end of the DNA fits TRBJ2-7 better, so the J call may be wrong. This CDR3 spans 20 amino acids. The germline CDR1 and CDR2 sequences are DFQATT and SNEGSKA (reference sequence). The CDR3 spells CSARDSAKGAGSNSYNEQYF. The DNA of the CDR3 is TGCAGTGCTAGAGATAGTGCGAAGGGGGCGGGATCTAACTCCTACAATGAGCAGTACTTC.

V usage is TRBV6-5 and J usage is TRBJ2-7; either TRBD1 or TRBD2 may supply D (5 bases each). V lost 4 bases and J 0 bases, leaving 13 bases between the germline ends. The CDR3 sequence is 15 residues long. The germline CDR1 and CDR2 sequences are MNHEY and SVGAGI. The CDR3 protein is CASSWRGTASYEQYF. In nucleotides, the CDR3 is TGTGCCAGCAGTTGGCGAGGGACCGCCTCCTACGAGCAGTACTTC.

The rearrangement links TRBV20-1 to TRBJ2-5; D call uncertain. The CDR3 length is 15 residues. Trimming removed 1 base from V and 3 bases from J, with 15 bases in between. Per the germline V gene, CDR1 is DFQATT and CDR2 is SNEGSKA (reference sequence). CDR3 DNA: TGCAGTGCTAGAGGCCGTACGGACGTAAAAGAGACCCAGTACTTC. It codes for CSARGRTDVKETQYF.

The chain recombines TRBV28 with TRBJ2-7; D is possibly TRBD1 (8 bases). With 3 bases removed from V and 5 bases from J, the gap between germline ends came to 17 bases. Germline CDR1 MDHEN, CDR2 SYDVKM. The CDR3 has 15 amino acids. The CDR3 coding sequence is TGTGCCAGCAGTTTTACAGGGGGGGTGGTGAACGAGCAGTACTTC. Its protein product is CASSFTGGVVNEQYF.

This clonotype was seen only once. The chain is built from TRBV10-3 and TRBJ1-5, with TRBD1 identical over 8 bases. Germline values: CDR1 ENHRY, CDR2 SYGVKD. With 4 bases clipped from V and 4 bases from J, the junction kept 3 bases outside the gene matches. CDR3 size: 14 residues. The CDR3 region has the DNA TGTGCCATCAGTGGGACAGGGACAAATCAGCCCCAGCATTTT. As protein: CAISGTGTNQPQHF.